What follows describes a single T cell receptor beta chain. Its antigen is unidentified. These data originate in a study of shared clonotypes between healthy human individuals. As defined, naive CD8 cells were CD45RO-negative and positively selected for CCR7, with terminally differentiated effector memory CD45RA+ cells excluded. Measured with immunoSEQ multiplex PCR; TCRdb has only the in-frame clones, and not every one. Of about 2,100,000 clones listed, roughly 91% are singletons. Points from the study as a whole: Among donors, clonotype sharing was expected to be affected by sequencing depth.

V gave up 8 bases and J gave up 4 bases, with 5 bases separating them. The CDR3 runs 10 residues. Germline assignment: CDR1 LNHDA and CDR2 SQIVND (reference sequence). This clonotype was obtained from a man aged 18 to 29 in good health. Some clones in this sample may be carry-over from other donors' samples. This chain uses TRBV19 with TRBJ1-1; D unresolved. Sequencing was performed on naive CD8+ T cells from PBMCs. CDR3 in amino acids: CASGFTEAFF. For the CDR3, the DNA is TGTGCCAGTGGTTTCACTGAAGCTTTCTTT. The full variable domain, its missing parts supplied by reference TRBV19 and TRBJ1-1, is DGGITQSPKYLFRKEGQNVTLSCEQNLNHDAMYWYRQDPGQGLRLIYYSQIVNDFQKGDIAEGYSVSREKKESFPLTVTSAQKNPTAFYLCASGFTEAFFGQGTRLTVV.